What follows are 30 T cell receptor beta chains derived from one specimen sequenced in a study of blood T cells in healthy people across ages. Together with a sample-barcoded 5' primer, a J-beta primer mix was included in a second PCR lasting about 6 to 11 cycles. Each CDR3 protein gets one entry after TCRdb re-called the 5' RACE reads with MiXCR. This sample has about 900,000 distinct CDR3 sequences, with 62% found just once. The sample taken for sequencing was blood. The receptor set was obtained from a young man in good health.

V gene TRBV7-6 combines with J gene TRBJ2-7, with no clear D. CDR1 SGHVS and CDR2 FNYEAQ come from the germline V gene. The CDR3 sequence is 15 residues long. V was clipped by 2 bases and J by 2 bases, with 13 bases between them. The CDR3 bases are TGTGCCAGCAGCTTAAACCCGGATAAGACCTACGAGCAGTACTTC. This sequence encodes CASSLNPDKTYEQYF.

This clonotype was found many times. The chain uses TRBV7-3 and TRBJ2-5; D not resolved. Germline values: CDR1 SGHTA, CDR2 FQGTGA. CDR3 size: 13 residues. V was trimmed by 2 bases and J by 5 bases, leaving 9 bases between them. CDR3 DNA sequence: TGTGCCAGCAGCTTATCCCCGAGGGAGACCCAGTACTTC. Protein sequence: CASSLSPRETQYF.

This clonotype was seen a handful of times. The V gene is TRBV12-3 or TRBV12-4, the J gene TRBJ1-2; possibly TRBD1 for D (6 bases). V lost 4 bases and J 4 bases, leaving 10 bases between the germline ends. The CDR3 covers 13 residues. The DNA for the CDR3 is TGTGCCAGCAGTTCAGGGGAGACCTATGGCTACACCTTC. Protein sequence: CASSSGETYGYTF.

This clonotype was picked up many times. This chain connects TRBV12-3 or TRBV12-4 to TRBJ2-1; D perhaps matches TRBD2 (7 bases). Trimming took off 7 bases at V and 8 bases at J, with 24 bases between the two ends. This CDR3 comprises 16 residues. Here the CDR3 reads CASTSWGGGGRDEQFF. As DNA, the CDR3 is TGTGCCAGCACCTCCTGGGGGGGGGGCGGTAGGGATGAGCAGTTCTTC.

The sample holds one count of this clonotype. The chain joins TRBV4-2 to TRBJ1-6; no clear D. CDR1 and CDR2 (germline): LGHNA, YNFKEQ. This CDR3 spans 13 amino acids. V was clipped by 1 base and J by 14 bases, with 12 bases between them. CDR3 coding DNA: TGTGCCAGCAGCCAAGTACCCCGAATGACCCTCCACTTT. Translating it yields CASSQVPRMTLHF.

This chain uses TRBV20-1 with TRBJ2-4; D call uncertain. Germline-derived CDR1 and CDR2 are DFQATT and SNEGSKA (reference sequence). The CDR3 covers 10 residues. The CDR3 protein is CTIAKNIQYF. In DNA, the CDR3 is TGCACCATAGCCAAAAACATTCAGTACTTC.

The chain combines TRBV20-1 with TRBJ2-3; 10 bases match TRBD2. Per the germline V gene, CDR1 is DFQATT and CDR2 is SNEGSKA (reference sequence). The V segment lost 3 bases and the J segment 1 base; nucleotides outside the gene matches: 7. The CDR3 totals 16 residues. The CDR3 sequence: CSARRASGGRTDTQYF. Written as DNA, the CDR3 is TGCAGTGCTAGGAGGGCTAGCGGGGGTCGCACAGATACGCAGTATTTT.

This clonotype was recorded a few times. The chain has TRBV10-3 and TRBJ1-2; unclear D gene. With 7 bases removed from V and 5 bases from J, the gap between germline ends came to 5 bases. CDR1 is ENHRY, CDR2 SYGVKD, per germline. CDR3 length: 10 residues. This chain's CDR3 is CAIKNYGYTF. The CDR3 DNA follows: TGTGCCATCAAGAATTATGGCTACACCTTC.

This clonotype was seen more than once but under ten times. This chain links TRBV7-9 with TRBJ2-7; TRBD1 might be the D (5 bases). Germline-derived CDR1 and CDR2 are SEHNR and FQNEAQ (reference sequence). Trimming pared 2 bases from V and 6 bases from J, leaving 8 bases between. CDR3 length: 12 amino acids. The CDR3 DNA follows: TGTGCCAGCAGCTTACAGGGAATCGAGCAGTACTTC. Protein sequence: CASSLQGIEQYF.

CDR3 sequence: CSAGEGIKGYTF. CDR3 in DNA: TGCAGTGCAGGCGAGGGGATTAAGGGCTACACCTTC. This chain connects TRBV20-1 to TRBJ1-2; perhaps TRBD1 as D (5 bases). V lost 6 bases and J lost 8, with 16 bases in between. The CDR3 totals 12 residues. Germline CDR1 and CDR2: DFQATT and SNEGSKA (reference sequence).

The chain joins TRBV7-9 to TRBJ2-1; 8 bases fit TRBD2. Per germline, CDR1 SEHNR and CDR2 FQNEAQ (reference sequence). Trimming cost V 2 bases and J 2 bases; bases outside gene matches: 8. CDR3 length equals 17 residues. Here the CDR3 DNA reads TGTGCCAGCAGCTTACGGGAGGGTACGGTAGCCTACAATGAGCAGTTCTTC. Translation gives CASSLREGTVAYNEQFF.

This clonotype was counted ten times or more. The rearrangement uses TRBV4-3 and TRBJ2-7; D uncertain. V lost 1 base and J lost 3, with 10 bases in between. The germline gives CDR1 LGHNA, CDR2 YSLEER. The CDR3 has 14 residues. Here the CDR3 DNA reads TGCGCCAGCAGCCAAGCCCGCAGTGGCTACGAGCAGTACTTC. Amino acids: CASSQARSGYEQYF.

J is TRBJ1-4 and V is TRBV28, with TRBD1 identical over 10 bases. J was trimmed by 6 bases and V by 3 bases; bases with no gene match: 4. This CDR3 is 15 amino acids long. The germline gives CDR1 MDHEN, CDR2 SYDVKM. CDR3 loop: CASSFPGTGDEKLFF. CDR3 DNA sequence: TGTGCCAGCAGTTTTCCCGGGACAGGGGATGAAAAACTGTTTTTT.

The chain joins TRBV7-2 to TRBJ2-3; TRBD2 matches at 7 bases. The CDR3 is 14 residues long. The germline V gene encodes CDR1 SGHTA and CDR2 FQGNSA. The trim removed 6 bases at V and 2 bases at J, leaving 5 bases unmatched. The CDR3 region has the DNA TGTGCCAGCAGGACTAGCCACACCACAGATACGCAGTATTTT. Its protein product is CASRTSHTTDTQYF.

The chain uses TRBV28 and TRBJ2-7; the match to TRBD1 covers 7 bases. The V gene's germline CDR1 is MDHEN and CDR2 SYDVKM. Trimming removed 5 bases from V and 3 bases from J; junction bases left unmatched: 7. This CDR3 spans 14 amino acids. The CDR3 here is CASSGQVLGYEQYF. The DNA for the CDR3 is TGTGCCAGCAGTGGACAGGTATTGGGCTACGAGCAGTACTTC.

The chain couples TRBV10-3 to TRBJ1-2; weak D call: TRBD1 (6 bases). Trimming took off 0 bases at V and 4 bases at J, with 12 bases between the two ends. Germline CDR1 and CDR2: ENHRY and SYGVKD. The CDR3 runs 15 residues. This CDR3 reads CAISESDSFLYGYTF. The DNA of the CDR3 is TGTGCCATCAGTGAGTCGGACAGTTTTCTCTATGGCTACACCTTC.

The chain employs TRBV7-2 and TRBJ1-6, with a tentative D call TRBD1 (6 bases). V lost 1 base and J lost 10, with 14 bases in between. The CDR3 consists of 15 residues. The germline CDR1 and CDR2 sequences are SGHTA and FQGNSA. The CDR3 DNA reads as TGTGCCAGCAGCTTAGTCAAGACAGGTTTCTCACCCCTCCACTTT. This gives the protein CASSLVKTGFSPLHF. Full variable domain (missing parts from reference TRBV7-2 and TRBJ1-6): GAGVSQSPSNKVTEKGKDVELRCDPISGHTALYWYRQSLGQGLEFLIYFQGNSAPDKSGLPSDRFSAERTGGSVSTLTIQRTQQEDSAVYLCASSLVKTGFSPLHFGNGTRLTVT.

This clonotype was seen only a few times. V and J are TRBV4-3 and TRBJ2-5; D is possibly TRBD1 (5 bases). V lost 0 bases to trimming and J lost 11 bases, with 25 bases between them. Per the germline V gene, CDR1 is LGHNA and CDR2 is YSLEER. The CDR3 has 17 residues. The CDR3 is CASSQDMPGHPLSEQYF. The CDR3 bases are TGCGCCAGCAGCCAAGATATGCCAGGACATCCCCTTTCGGAGCAGTACTTC.

This clonotype was counted between two and nine times. V gene TRBV20-1 combines with J gene TRBJ2-5; maybe TRBD2 (7 bases). TRBJ2-7 matches the DNA end more closely, so the J call is doubtful. From germline, CDR1 is DFQATT and CDR2 SNEGSKA (reference sequence). This CDR3 contains 14 residues. The CDR3: CSAREGGGATEQYF. CDR3 DNA sequence: TGCAGTGCTAGAGAAGGGGGGGGGGCCACCGAGCAGTACTTC.

The chain recombines TRBV4-3 with TRBJ1-1; TRBD1 is a possible D gene (5 bases). Germline V lookup: CDR1 LGHNA, CDR2 YSLEER. The V end lost 0 bases, the J end lost 2 bases, and 16 bases lay between the germline ends. CDR3 length: 17 residues. This CDR3 reads CASSQDGVRGGNTEAFF. CDR3 in DNA: TGCGCCAGCAGCCAAGATGGGGTGCGGGGCGGTAACACTGAAGCTTTCTTT.

This chain connects TRBV10-3 to TRBJ2-2; D may be TRBD1 or TRBD2 (5 bases each). Trimming took off 6 bases at V and 5 bases at J, with 13 bases between the two ends. CDR3 length equals 14 residues. The germline gives CDR1 ENHRY, CDR2 SYGVKD. CDR3 amino acids: CAIRPGPGTGELFF. As DNA, the CDR3 is TGTGCCATCAGACCGGGACCGGGGACCGGGGAGCTGTTTTTT.

V gene TRBV6-2 or TRBV6-3 combines with J gene TRBJ2-3; D call uncertain. Germline V gives CDR1 MNHEY, CDR2 SVGEGT. V was cut by 2 bases and J by 0 bases, with 12 bases left in between. The CDR3 extends over 16 amino acids. Written as DNA, the CDR3 is TGTGCCAGCAGTTACGGCCGGGTTCCTAGCACAGATACGCAGTATTTT. It codes for CASSYGRVPSTDTQYF.

This clonotype was counted a few times. The chain carries TRBV4-1 and TRBJ2-3, with 7 bases fitting TRBD2. Germline V gene sequence: CDR1 MGHRA, CDR2 YSYEKL. The trim removed 1 base at V and 2 bases at J, leaving 6 bases unmatched. CDR3 length: 16 amino acids. Written as DNA, the CDR3 is TGCGCCAGCAGCCAAGGTTCTAGCGGTTACACAGATACGCAGTATTTT. Translation gives CASSQGSSGYTDTQYF.

This clonotype turned up a few times. This sequence joins TRBV4-3 and TRBJ2-7; no definite D call. Trimming took 0 bases from V and 4 from J, leaving 7 bases between them. Germline CDR1 reads LGHNA; CDR2 reads YSLEER. The length of the CDR3 is 13 residues. The CDR3 DNA reads as TGCGCCAGCAGCCAAGATCGTAGATACGAGCAGTACTTC. Its protein is CASSQDRRYEQYF.

The genes are TRBV5-1 and TRBJ2-5, with TRBD2 matching over 9 bases. Per the germline V gene, CDR1 is SGHRS and CDR2 is YFSETQ. The V gene end was trimmed by 4 bases and the J gene end by 0 bases; junction bases not matched to a gene: 7. The CDR3 extends over 16 amino acids. The CDR3 bases are TGCGCCAGCAGCAGGAGCGGGGGGCTGTACCAAGAGACCCAGTACTTC. This sequence encodes CASSRSGGLYQETQYF.

Only one count was recorded for this clonotype. This sequence joins TRBV7-2 and TRBJ2-3; TRBD1 is a possible D gene (5 bases). The V end lost 0 bases, the J end lost 6 bases, and 19 bases lay between the germline ends. Germline V gene data show CDR1 as SGHTA and CDR2 as FQGNSA. The CDR3 runs to 17 residues. The CDR3 coding sequence is TGTGCCAGCAGCTTAGCTCCTGGCAGGGCGGTCGGGGATACGCAGTATTTT. Encoded protein: CASSLAPGRAVGDTQYF.

This clonotype occurred a few times. The V and J genes are TRBV7-3 and TRBJ2-3, with D possibly being TRBD1 (7 bases). The CDR3 is 14 amino acids. Germline V gene data show CDR1 as SGHTA and CDR2 as FQGTGA. V gave up 4 bases and J gave up 5 bases, with 13 bases separating them. The CDR3 sequence: CASSSSGGRDTQYF. As DNA, the CDR3 is TGTGCCAGCAGCTCCTCAGGGGGGCGAGATACGCAGTATTTT.

The V gene is TRBV20-1, the J gene TRBJ2-2, with 13 bases fitting TRBD2. Losses at the gene ends were 1 base for V and 1 base for J; bases not matched to a gene: 12. CDR3 size: 20 residues. Looked up from germline, CDR1 is DFQATT and CDR2 is SNEGSKA (reference sequence). The CDR3 is CSARVDARLAGGLNTGELFF. For the CDR3, the DNA is TGCAGTGCTAGAGTCGACGCCCGACTAGCGGGGGGATTGAACACCGGGGAGCTGTTTTTT.

About this clonotype: This may come from a read error, since a much larger clone is one base off. The chain uses TRBV7-2 and TRBJ2-3; D may be TRBD2 (6 bases). CDR1 SGHTA and CDR2 FQGNSA come from the germline V gene. V dropped 4 bases and J dropped 0 bases, with 14 bases sitting between them. The CDR3 length is 16 residues. The CDR3 DNA reads as TGTGCCAGCAGCTGGTCCGGGGGAGCTAGCACAGATACGCAGTATTTT. This encodes CASSWSGGASTDTQYF.

This clonotype was detected a few times. V and J are TRBV12-3 or TRBV12-4 and TRBJ2-7, with D possibly being TRBD2 (6 bases). Trimming stripped 4 bases from V and 0 bases from J, with 13 bases between. The CDR3 consists of 15 residues. The CDR3 is CASSSLADSSYEQYF. DNA of the CDR3: TGTGCCAGCAGTTCTTTAGCGGATAGCTCCTACGAGCAGTACTTC.